The subject of this entry is one T cell receptor (beta chain). The antigen is unknown. Assay version v3.0 of immunoSEQ was used, and it was run at survey level. Libraries were prepared by immunoSEQ multiplex PCR; TCRdb keeps only in-frame clonotypes and omits some of them. The repertoire includes 20,000 to 25,000 clones, over 75% of them detected once, and 6.5% to 10% sits in the top ten. Trimming took off 5 bases at V and 0 bases at J, with 23 bases between the two ends. Looked up from germline, CDR1 is MNHEY and CDR2 is SMNVEV (reference sequence). CDR3 size: 19 residues. This entry is derived from a study of long-term antiretroviral therapy in people with HIV. Whole-study results and caveats: Transplant-donor-level diversity was not reached after ART, though diversity increased.

The TCR was taken from a man aged 18-30 years with HIV. The sample consisted of unsorted PBMCs, taken 0.2 years before starting antiretroviral therapy. This chain joins TRBV27 and TRBJ1-5; TRBD1 might be the D (6 bases). CDR3 sequence: CASSPLPRGEDYSNQPQHF. The CDR3 bases are TGTGCCAGCAGTCCCCTCCCGAGGGGGGAAGACTATAGCAATCAGCCCCAGCATTTT.